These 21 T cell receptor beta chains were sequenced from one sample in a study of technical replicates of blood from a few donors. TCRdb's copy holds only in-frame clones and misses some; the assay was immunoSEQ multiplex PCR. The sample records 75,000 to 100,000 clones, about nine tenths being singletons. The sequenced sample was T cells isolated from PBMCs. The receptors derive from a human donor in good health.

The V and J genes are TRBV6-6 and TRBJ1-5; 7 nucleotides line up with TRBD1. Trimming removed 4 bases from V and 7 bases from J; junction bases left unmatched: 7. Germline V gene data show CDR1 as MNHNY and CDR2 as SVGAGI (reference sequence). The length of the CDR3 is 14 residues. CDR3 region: CASSSHTGEQPQHF. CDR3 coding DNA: TGTGCCAGCAGTTCCCACACAGGGGAGCAGCCCCAGCATTTT.

Here the CDR3 DNA reads TGTGCCAGCACATTAGGACAGGGCGCCTATGGCTACACCTTC. This translates into CASTLGQGAYGYTF. V usage is TRBV28 and J usage is TRBJ1-2; TRBD1 matches at 8 bases. The CDR3 contains 14 residues. V lost 7 bases, J lost 4 bases, and 8 bases stayed unmatched. Germline CDR1 MDHEN, CDR2 SYDVKM.

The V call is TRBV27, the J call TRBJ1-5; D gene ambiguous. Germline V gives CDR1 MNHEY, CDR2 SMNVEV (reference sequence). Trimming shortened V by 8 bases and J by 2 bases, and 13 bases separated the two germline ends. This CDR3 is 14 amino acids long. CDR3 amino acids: CASATAGGNQPQHF. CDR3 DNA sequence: TGTGCCAGCGCTACAGCGGGAGGCAATCAGCCCCAGCATTTT.

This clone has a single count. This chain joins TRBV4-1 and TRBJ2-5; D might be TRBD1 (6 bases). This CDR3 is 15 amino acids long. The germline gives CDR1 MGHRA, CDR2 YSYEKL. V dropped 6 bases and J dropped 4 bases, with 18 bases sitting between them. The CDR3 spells CASSSVGQPGETQYF. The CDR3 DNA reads TGCGCCAGCAGTTCCGTCGGACAGCCCGGAGAGACCCAGTACTTC.

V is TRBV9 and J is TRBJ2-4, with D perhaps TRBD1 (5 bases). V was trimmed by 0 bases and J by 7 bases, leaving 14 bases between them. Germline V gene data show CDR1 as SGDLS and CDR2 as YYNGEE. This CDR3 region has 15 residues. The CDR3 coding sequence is TGTGCCAGCAGCGTAGGAAGGGCCTCAGGGAACATTCAGTACTTC. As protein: CASSVGRASGNIQYF.

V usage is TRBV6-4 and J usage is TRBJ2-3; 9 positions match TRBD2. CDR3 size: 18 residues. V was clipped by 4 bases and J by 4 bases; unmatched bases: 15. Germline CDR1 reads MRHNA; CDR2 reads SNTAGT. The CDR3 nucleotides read TGTGCCAGCAGTGGATGGGCGGGGGGGCAACCGGGAGCAGATACGCAGTATTTT. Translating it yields CASSGWAGGQPGADTQYF.

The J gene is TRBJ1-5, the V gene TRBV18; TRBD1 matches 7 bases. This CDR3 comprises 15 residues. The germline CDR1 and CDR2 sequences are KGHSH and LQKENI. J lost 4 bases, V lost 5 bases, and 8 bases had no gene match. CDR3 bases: TGTGCCAGCTCAGTTACAGGGGACCGGAATCAGCCCCAGCATTTT. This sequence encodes CASSVTGDRNQPQHF.

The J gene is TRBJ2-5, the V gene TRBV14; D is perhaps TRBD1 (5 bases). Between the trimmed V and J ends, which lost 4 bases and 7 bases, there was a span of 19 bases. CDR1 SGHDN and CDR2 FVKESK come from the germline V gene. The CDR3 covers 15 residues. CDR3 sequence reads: CASSPLTGSSGTQYF. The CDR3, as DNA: TGTGCCAGCAGCCCCCTCACAGGTTCCTCGGGGACCCAGTACTTC.

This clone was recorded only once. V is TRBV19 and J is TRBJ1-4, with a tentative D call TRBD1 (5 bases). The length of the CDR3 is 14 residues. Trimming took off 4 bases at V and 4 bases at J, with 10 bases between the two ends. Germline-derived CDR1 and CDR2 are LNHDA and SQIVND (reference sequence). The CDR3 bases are TGTGCCAGTAGTACCAGGGCCCATAATGAAAAACTGTTTTTT. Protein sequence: CASSTRAHNEKLFF. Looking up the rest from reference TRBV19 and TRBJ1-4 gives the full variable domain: DGGITQSPKYLFRKEGQNVTLSCEQNLNHDAMYWYRQDPGQGLRLIYYSQIVNDFQKGDIAEGYSVSREKKESFPLTVTSAQKNPTAFYLCASSTRAHNEKLFFGSGTQLSVL.

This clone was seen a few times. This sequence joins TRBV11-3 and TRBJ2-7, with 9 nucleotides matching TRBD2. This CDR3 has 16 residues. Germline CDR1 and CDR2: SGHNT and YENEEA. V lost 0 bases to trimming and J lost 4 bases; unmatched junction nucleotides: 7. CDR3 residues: CASSLEASGAGYEQYF. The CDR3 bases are TGTGCCAGCAGCTTAGAGGCTAGCGGGGCCGGGTACGAGCAGTACTTC.

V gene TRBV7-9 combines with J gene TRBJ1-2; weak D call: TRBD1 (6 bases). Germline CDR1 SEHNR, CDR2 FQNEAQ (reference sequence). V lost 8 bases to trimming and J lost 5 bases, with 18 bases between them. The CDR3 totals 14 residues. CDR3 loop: CASDADSFSYGYTF. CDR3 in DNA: TGTGCCAGCGACGCGGACAGTTTTTCGTATGGCTACACCTTC. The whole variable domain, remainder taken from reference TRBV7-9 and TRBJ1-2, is DTGVSQNPRHKITKRGQNVTFRCDPISEHNRLYWYRQTLGQGPEFLTYFQNEAQLEKSRLLSDRFSAERPKGSFSTLEIQRTEQGDSAMYLCASDADSFSYGYTFGSGTRLTVV.

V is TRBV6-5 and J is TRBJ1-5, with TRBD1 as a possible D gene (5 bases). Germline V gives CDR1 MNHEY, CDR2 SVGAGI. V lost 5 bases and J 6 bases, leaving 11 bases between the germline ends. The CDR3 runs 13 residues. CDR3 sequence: CASSDREAQPQHF. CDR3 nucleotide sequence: TGTGCCAGCAGTGACAGAGAAGCTCAGCCCCAGCATTTT.

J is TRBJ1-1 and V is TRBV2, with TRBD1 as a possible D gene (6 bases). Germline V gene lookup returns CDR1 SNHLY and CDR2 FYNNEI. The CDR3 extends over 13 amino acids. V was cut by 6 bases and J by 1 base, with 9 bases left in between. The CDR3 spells CASRRDTNTEAFF. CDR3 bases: TGTGCCAGCAGAAGGGACACGAACACTGAAGCTTTCTTT.

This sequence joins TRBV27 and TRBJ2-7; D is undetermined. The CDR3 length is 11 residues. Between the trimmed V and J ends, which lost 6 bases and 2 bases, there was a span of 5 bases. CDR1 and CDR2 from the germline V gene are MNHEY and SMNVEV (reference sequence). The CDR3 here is CASSHTYEQYF. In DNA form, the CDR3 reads TGTGCCAGCAGCCACACCTACGAGCAGTACTTC.

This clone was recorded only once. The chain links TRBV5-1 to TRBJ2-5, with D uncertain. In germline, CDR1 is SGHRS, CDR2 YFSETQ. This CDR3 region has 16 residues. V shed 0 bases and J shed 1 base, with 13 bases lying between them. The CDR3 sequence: CASSLVVGPSQETQYF. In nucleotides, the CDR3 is TGCGCCAGCAGCTTGGTGGTGGGCCCTTCCCAAGAGACCCAGTACTTC.

CDR3 in amino acids: CASSQGAEPQYF. CDR3 sequence (DNA): TGTGCCAGTTCACAGGGGGCCGAGCCCCAGTACTTC. The chain has TRBV19 and TRBJ2-5, with 9 bases lining up with TRBD1. The CDR3 is made up of 12 amino acids. Germline V gene sequence: CDR1 LNHDA, CDR2 SQIVND (reference sequence). V was pared by 8 bases and J by 9 bases, with 7 bases of the junction left unmatched.

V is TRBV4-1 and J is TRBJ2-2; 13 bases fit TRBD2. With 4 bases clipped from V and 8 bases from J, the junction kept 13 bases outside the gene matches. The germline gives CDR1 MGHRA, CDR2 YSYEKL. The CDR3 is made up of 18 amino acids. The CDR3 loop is CASSPPGLAGVAWGELFF. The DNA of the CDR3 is TGCGCCAGCAGCCCACCCGGACTAGCGGGGGTCGCTTGGGGGGAGCTGTTTTTT.

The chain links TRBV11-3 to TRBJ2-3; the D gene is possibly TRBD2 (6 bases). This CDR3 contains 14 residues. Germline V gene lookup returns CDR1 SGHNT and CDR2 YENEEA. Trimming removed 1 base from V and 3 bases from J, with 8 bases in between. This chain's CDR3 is CASSLGGETDTQYF. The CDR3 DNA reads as TGTGCCAGCAGCTTAGGGGGGGAGACAGATACGCAGTATTTT.

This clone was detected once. Here the CDR3 reads CASSLDGRSSYNSPLHF. For the CDR3, the DNA is TGTGCCAGCAGCTTAGACGGCCGGAGCTCCTATAATTCACCCCTCCACTTT. V usage is TRBV11-3 and J usage is TRBJ1-6; D call uncertain. Germline V gene data show CDR1 as SGHNT and CDR2 as YENEEA. V lost 0 bases, J lost 0 bases, and 9 bases lay in between. This CDR3 has 17 amino acids.

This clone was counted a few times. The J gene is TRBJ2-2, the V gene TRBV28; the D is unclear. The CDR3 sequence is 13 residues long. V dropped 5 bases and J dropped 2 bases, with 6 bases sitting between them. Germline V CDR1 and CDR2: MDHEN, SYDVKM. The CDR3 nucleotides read TGTGCCAGCAGTCATTCCAACACCGGGGAGCTGTTTTTT. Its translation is CASSHSNTGELFF.

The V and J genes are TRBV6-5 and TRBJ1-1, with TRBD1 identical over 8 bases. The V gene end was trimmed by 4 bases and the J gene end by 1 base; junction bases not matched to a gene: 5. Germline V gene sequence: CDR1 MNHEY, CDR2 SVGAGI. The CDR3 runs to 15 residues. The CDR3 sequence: CASSSPGGANTEAFF. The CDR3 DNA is TGTGCCAGCAGTTCGCCAGGGGGCGCGAACACTGAAGCTTTCTTT.